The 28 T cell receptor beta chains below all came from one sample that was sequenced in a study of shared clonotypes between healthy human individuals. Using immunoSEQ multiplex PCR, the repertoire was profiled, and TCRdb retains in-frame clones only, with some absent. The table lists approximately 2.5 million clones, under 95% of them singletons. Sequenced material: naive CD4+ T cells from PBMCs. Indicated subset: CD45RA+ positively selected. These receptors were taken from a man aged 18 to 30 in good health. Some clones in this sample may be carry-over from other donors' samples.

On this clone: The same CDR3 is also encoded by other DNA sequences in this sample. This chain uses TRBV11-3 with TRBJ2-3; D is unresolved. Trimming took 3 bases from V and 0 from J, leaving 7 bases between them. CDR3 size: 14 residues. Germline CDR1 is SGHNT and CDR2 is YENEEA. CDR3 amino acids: CASSLGRSTDTQYF. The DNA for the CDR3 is TGTGCCAGCAGCTTGGGCAGGAGCACAGATACGCAGTATTTT.

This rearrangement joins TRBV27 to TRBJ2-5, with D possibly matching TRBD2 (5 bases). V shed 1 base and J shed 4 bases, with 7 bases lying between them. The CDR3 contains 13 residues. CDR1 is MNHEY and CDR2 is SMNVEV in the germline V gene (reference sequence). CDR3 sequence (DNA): TGTGCCAGCAGTTTATGGACTGGAGAGACCCAGTACTTC. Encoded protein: CASSLWTGETQYF.

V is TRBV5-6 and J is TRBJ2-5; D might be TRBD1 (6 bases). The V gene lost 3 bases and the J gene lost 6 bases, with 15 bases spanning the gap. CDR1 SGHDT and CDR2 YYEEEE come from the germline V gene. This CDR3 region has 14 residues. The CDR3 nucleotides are TGTGCCAGCAGCTCCGGACAGCCAGGGCAGACCCAGTACTTC. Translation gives CASSSGQPGQTQYF.

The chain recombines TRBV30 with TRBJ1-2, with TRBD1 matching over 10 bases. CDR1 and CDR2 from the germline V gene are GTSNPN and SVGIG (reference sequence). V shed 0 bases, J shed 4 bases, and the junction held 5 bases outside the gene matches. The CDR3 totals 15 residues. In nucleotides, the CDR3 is TGTGCCTGGAGTGTAGGGACAGGGGAGGGCTATGGCTACACCTTC. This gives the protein CAWSVGTGEGYGYTF. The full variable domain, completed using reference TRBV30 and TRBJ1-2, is SQTIHQWPATLVQPVGSPLSLECTVEGTSNPNLYWYRQAAGRGLQLLFYSVGIGQISSEVPQNLSASRPQDRQFILSSKKLLLSDSGFYLCAWSVGTGEGYGYTFGSGTRLTVV.

In DNA, the CDR3 is TGCGCCAGCACCGTAGGGTATATACGAAAAGAGACCCAGTACTTC. This codes for CASTVGYIRKETQYF. The rearrangement links TRBV5-1 to TRBJ2-5; D is unclear. This CDR3 region has 15 residues. Germline V gene data show CDR1 as SGHRS and CDR2 as YFSETQ. V gave up 6 bases and J gave up 3 bases, with 18 bases separating them.

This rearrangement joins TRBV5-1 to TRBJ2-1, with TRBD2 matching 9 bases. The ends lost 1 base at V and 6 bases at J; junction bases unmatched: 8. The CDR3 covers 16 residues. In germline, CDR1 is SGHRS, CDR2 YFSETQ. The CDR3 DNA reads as TGCGCCAGCAGCTTGAGGCCTAGCGGGGTTACCAATGAGCAGTTCTTC. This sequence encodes CASSLRPSGVTNEQFF.

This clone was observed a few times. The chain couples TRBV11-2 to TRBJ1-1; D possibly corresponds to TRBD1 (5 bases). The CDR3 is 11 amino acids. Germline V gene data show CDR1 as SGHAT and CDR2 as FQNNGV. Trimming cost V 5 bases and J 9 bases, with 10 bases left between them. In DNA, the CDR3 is TGTGCCAGCAGCGACCGACAGAAAGCTTTCTTT. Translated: CASSDRQKAFF.

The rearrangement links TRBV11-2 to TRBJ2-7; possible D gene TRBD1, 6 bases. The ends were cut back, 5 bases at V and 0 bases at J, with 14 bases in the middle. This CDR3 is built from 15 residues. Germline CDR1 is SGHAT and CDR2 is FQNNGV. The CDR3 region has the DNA TGTGCCAGCAGCCTTGGGGGCGACAGCTCCTACGAGCAGTACTTC. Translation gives CASSLGGDSSYEQYF. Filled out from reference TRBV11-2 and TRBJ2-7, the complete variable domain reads EAGVAQSPRYKIIEKRQSVAFWCNPISGHATLYWYQQILGQGPKLLIQFQNNGVVDDSQLPKDRFSAERLKGVDSTLKIQPAKLEDSAVYLCASSLGGDSSYEQYFGPGTRLTVT.

The CDR3: CASSLVAGNQETQYF. Here the CDR3 DNA reads TGTGCCAGCAGCTTAGTAGCGGGGAACCAAGAGACCCAGTACTTC. The genes are TRBV7-9 and TRBJ2-5; 8 positions match TRBD2. The V gene end was trimmed by 1 base and the J gene end by 0 bases; junction bases not matched to a gene: 1. This CDR3 is built from 15 residues. Per the germline V gene, CDR1 is SEHNR and CDR2 is FQNEAQ (reference sequence).

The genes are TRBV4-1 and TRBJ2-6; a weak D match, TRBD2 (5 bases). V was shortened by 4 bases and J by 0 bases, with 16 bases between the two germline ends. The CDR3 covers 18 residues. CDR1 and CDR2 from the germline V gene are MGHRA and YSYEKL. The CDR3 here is CASSPNGLGSSGANVLTF. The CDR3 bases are TGCGCCAGCAGCCCGAATGGCTTGGGGAGCTCTGGGGCCAACGTCCTGACTTTC.

The CDR3 sequence is CASRRDTTDTQYF. CDR3 nucleotides: TGTGCCAGCAGGCGGGACACAACAGATACGCAGTATTTT. V is TRBV6-6 and J is TRBJ2-3; D may be TRBD1 or TRBD2 (6 bases each). The CDR3 runs to 13 residues. Germline-derived CDR1 and CDR2 are MNHNY and SVGAGI (reference sequence). V dropped 6 bases and J dropped 3 bases, with 10 bases sitting between them.

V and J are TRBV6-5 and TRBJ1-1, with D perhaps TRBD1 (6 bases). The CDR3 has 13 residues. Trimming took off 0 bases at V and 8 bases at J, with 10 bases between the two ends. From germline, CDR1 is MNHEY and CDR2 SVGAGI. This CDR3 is CASSYSEGGEAFF. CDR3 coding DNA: TGTGCCAGCAGTTACTCGGAGGGGGGGGAAGCTTTCTTT.

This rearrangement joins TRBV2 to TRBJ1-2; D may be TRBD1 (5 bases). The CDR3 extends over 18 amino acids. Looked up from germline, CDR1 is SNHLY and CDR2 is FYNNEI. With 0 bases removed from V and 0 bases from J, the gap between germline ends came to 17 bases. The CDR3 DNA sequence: TGTGCCAGCAGTGAAGCGCTTTTGGGGGTTCTGCCTAACTATGGCTACACCTTC. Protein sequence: CASSEALLGVLPNYGYTF.

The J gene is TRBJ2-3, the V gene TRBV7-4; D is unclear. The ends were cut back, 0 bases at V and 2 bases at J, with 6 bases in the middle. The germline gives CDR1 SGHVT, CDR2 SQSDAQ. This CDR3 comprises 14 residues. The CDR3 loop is CASSLAGSTDTQYF. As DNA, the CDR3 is TGTGCCAGCAGCTTAGCGGGATCCACAGATACGCAGTATTTT.

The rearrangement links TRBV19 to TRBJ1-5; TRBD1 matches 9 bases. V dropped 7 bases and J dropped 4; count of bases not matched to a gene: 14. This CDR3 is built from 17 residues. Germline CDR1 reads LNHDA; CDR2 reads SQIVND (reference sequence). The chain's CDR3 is CASNNPGTGRINQPQHF. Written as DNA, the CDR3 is TGTGCCAGTAATAATCCTGGGACAGGGAGAATAAATCAGCCCCAGCATTTT.

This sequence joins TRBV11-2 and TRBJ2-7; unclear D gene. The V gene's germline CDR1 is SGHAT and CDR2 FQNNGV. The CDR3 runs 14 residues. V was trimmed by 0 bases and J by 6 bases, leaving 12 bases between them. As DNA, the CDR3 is TGTGCCAGCAGCTTAGATCCCGGTTCGGTCGAGCAGTACTTC. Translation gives CASSLDPGSVEQYF. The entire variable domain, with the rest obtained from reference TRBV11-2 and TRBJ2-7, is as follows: EAGVAQSPRYKIIEKRQSVAFWCNPISGHATLYWYQQILGQGPKLLIQFQNNGVVDDSQLPKDRFSAERLKGVDSTLKIQPAKLEDSAVYLCASSLDPGSVEQYFGPGTRLTVT.

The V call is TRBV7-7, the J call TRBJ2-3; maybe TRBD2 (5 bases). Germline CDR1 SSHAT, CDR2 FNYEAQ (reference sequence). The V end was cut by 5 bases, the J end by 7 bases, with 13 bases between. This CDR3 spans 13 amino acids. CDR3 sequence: CASSTELGNTQYF. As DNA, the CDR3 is TGTGCCAGCAGCACCGAACTAGGCAATACGCAGTATTTT. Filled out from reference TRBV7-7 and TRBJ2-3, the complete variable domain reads GAGVSQSPRYKVTKRGQDVTLRCDPISSHATLYWYQQALGQGPEFLTYFNYEAQPDKSGLPSDRFSAERPEGSISTLTIQRTEQRDSAMYRCASSTELGNTQYFGPGTRLTVL.

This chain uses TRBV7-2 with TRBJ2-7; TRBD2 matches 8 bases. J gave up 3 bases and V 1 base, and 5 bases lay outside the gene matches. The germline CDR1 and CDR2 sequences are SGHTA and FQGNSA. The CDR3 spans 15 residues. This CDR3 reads CASSLVLADGYEQYF. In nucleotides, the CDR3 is TGTGCCAGCAGCTTAGTACTAGCGGATGGCTACGAGCAGTACTTC.

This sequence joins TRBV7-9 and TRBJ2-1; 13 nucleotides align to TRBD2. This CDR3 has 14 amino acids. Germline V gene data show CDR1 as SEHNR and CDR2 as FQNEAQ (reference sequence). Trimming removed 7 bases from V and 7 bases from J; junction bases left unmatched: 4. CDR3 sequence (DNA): TGTGCCAGCATAGGGACTAGCGGGAATAATGAGCAGTTCTTC. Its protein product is CASIGTSGNNEQFF.

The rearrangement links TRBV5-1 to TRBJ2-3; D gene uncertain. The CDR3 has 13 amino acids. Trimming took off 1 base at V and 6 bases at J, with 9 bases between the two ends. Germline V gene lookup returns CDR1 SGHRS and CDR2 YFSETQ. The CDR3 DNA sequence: TGCGCCAGCAGCTTGTTTATGGCTGATACGCAGTATTTT. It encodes CASSLFMADTQYF.

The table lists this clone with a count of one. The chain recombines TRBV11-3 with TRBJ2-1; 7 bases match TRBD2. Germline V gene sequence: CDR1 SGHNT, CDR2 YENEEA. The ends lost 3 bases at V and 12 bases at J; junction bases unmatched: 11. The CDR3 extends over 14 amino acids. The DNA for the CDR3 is TGTGCCAGCAGCTTGGGCGGGAGTAGTTGGAGGCAGTTCTTC. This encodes CASSLGGSSWRQFF. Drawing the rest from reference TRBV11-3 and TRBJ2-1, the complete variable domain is EAGVVQSPRYKIIEKKQPVAFWCNPISGHNTLYWYLQNLGQGPELLIRYENEEAVDDSQLPKDRFSAERLKGVDSTLKIQPAELGDSAVYLCASSLGGSSWRQFFGPGTRLTVL.

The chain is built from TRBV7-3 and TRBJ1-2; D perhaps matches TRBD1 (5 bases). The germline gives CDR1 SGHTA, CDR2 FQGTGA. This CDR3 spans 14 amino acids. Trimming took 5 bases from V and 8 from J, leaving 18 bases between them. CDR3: CASSETQGPGGYTF. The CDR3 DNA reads TGTGCCAGCAGCGAAACTCAGGGACCAGGGGGCTACACCTTC.

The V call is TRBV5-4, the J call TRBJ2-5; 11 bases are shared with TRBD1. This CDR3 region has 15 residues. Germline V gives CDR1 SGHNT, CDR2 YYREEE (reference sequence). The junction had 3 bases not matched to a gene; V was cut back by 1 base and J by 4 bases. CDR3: CASSLRTGGAETQYF. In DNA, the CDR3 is TGTGCCAGCAGCTTGAGGACAGGGGGCGCAGAGACCCAGTACTTC.

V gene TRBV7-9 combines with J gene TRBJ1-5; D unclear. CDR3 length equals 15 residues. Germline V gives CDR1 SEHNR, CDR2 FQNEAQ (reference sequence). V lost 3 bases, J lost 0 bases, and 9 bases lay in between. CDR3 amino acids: CASSLTNSSNQPQHF. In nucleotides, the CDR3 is TGTGCCAGCAGCTTGACAAACTCTAGCAATCAGCCCCAGCATTTT.

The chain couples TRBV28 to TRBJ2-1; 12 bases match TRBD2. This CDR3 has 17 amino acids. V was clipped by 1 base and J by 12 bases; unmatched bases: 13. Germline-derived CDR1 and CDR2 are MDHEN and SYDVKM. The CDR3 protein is CASSLYGWLAGGPGQFF. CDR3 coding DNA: TGTGCCAGCAGTTTATACGGGTGGCTAGCGGGAGGGCCGGGGCAGTTCTTC. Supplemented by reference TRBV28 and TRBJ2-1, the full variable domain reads DVKVTQSSRYLVKRTGEKVFLECVQDMDHENMFWYRQDPGLGLRLIYFSYDVKMKEKGDIPEGYSVSREKKERFSLILESASTNQTSMYLCASSLYGWLAGGPGQFFGPGTRLTVL.

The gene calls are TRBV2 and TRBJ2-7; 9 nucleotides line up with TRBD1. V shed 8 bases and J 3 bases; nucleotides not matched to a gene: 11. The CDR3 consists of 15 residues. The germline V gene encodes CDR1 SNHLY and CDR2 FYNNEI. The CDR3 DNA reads TGTGCCAGCCGGAAGAACACAGGGGGCCTCTACGAGCAGTACTTC. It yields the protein CASRKNTGGLYEQYF.

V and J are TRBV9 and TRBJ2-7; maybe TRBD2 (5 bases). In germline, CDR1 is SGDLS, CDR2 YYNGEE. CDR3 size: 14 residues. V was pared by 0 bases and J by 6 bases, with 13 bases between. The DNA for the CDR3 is TGTGCCAGCAGCGTAGGTGTCGGGAACACCGAGCAGTACTTC. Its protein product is CASSVGVGNTEQYF.

Here the CDR3 DNA reads TGTGCCAGCAGCTCACCGGGAAACTATGGCTACACCTTC. Protein: CASSSPGNYGYTF. The V gene is TRBV5-6, the J gene TRBJ1-2; D unclear. The CDR3 runs 13 residues. Trimming took off 3 bases at V and 2 bases at J, with 8 bases between the two ends. In germline, CDR1 is SGHDT, CDR2 YYEEEE. The complete variable domain, with remaining parts taken from reference TRBV5-6 and TRBJ1-2, reads DAGVTQSPTHLIKTRGQQVTLRCSPKSGHDTVSWYQQALGQGPQFIFQYYEEEERQRGNFPDRFSGHQFPNYSSELNVNALLLGDSALYLCASSSPGNYGYTFGSGTRLTVV.